Presented here are 17 T cell receptor beta chains from one specimen sequenced in a study of shared clonotypes between healthy human individuals. Clones were read by immunoSEQ multiplex PCR, and TCRdb kept only the in-frame ones, dropping some. The sample has 2 million to 2.5 million clones, approximately 93% seen once; the top ten hold 0.39%. Sequencing input: naive CD4+ T cells from PBMCs. Subset given: CD45RA+ positively selected. The receptors originated from a man aged 18-30 years in good health. Some clones in this sample may be carry-over from other donors' samples.

The rearrangement links TRBV5-1 to TRBJ2-7; 11 bases align to TRBD2. With 4 bases clipped from V and 1 base from J, the junction kept 4 bases outside the gene matches. Germline V gene data show CDR1 as SGHRS and CDR2 as YFSETQ. This CDR3 is built from 15 residues. Here the CDR3 reads CASSAGLAASYEQYF. For the CDR3, the DNA is TGCGCCAGCAGCGCGGGACTAGCGGCTTCCTACGAGCAGTACTTC.

V usage is TRBV11-2 and J usage is TRBJ2-1; 7 nucleotides line up with TRBD1. In germline, CDR1 is SGHAT, CDR2 FQNNGV. The junction had 4 bases not matched to a gene; V was cut back by 3 bases and J by 2 bases. This CDR3 comprises 15 residues. The chain's CDR3 is CASSLETGPYNEQFF. CDR3 DNA sequence: TGTGCCAGCAGCTTGGAGACAGGGCCCTACAATGAGCAGTTCTTC.

The V call is TRBV10-3, the J call TRBJ2-5; 8 nucleotides line up with TRBD2. The V segment lost 4 bases and the J segment 0 bases; nucleotides outside the gene matches: 1. The CDR3 contains 14 residues. Germline CDR1 and CDR2: ENHRY and SYGVKD. CDR3 amino acids: CAISVGGDQETQYF. DNA of the CDR3: TGTGCCATCAGTGTCGGGGGGGACCAAGAGACCCAGTACTTC.

The chain has TRBV5-1 and TRBJ2-5; the D gene is possibly TRBD1 (5 bases). CDR1 and CDR2 from the germline V gene are SGHRS and YFSETQ. V was clipped by 4 bases and J by 2 bases, with 12 bases between them. The length of the CDR3 is 14 residues. In DNA form, the CDR3 reads TGCGCCAGCAGCGAACAGGCGACTCAAGAGACCCAGTACTTC. Amino acid sequence: CASSEQATQETQYF.

The chain links TRBV7-3 to TRBJ2-3; 7 positions agree with TRBD1. The germline V gene encodes CDR1 SGHTA and CDR2 FQGTGA. V was clipped by 5 bases and J by 9 bases; unmatched bases: 11. CDR3 size: 14 residues. The CDR3 DNA reads as TGTGCCAGCAGCCCCATGGTTTCAGGGGGAACGCAGTATTTT. Its translation is CASSPMVSGGTQYF.

Worth noting for this clone: Different DNA sequences within this sample yield the same CDR3. This chain connects TRBV28 to TRBJ2-5; 11 nucleotides agree with TRBD2. Germline assignment: CDR1 MDHEN and CDR2 SYDVKM. The CDR3 contains 14 residues. With V trimmed by 6 bases and J by 1 base, 1 base remained unmatched. CDR3 loop: CASSLAGGQETQYF. The CDR3 bases are TGTGCCAGCAGCCTAGCGGGAGGCCAAGAGACCCAGTACTTC.

The chain uses TRBV10-1 and TRBJ2-3; D uncertain. Deletions cut 6 bases from V and 2 bases from J, with 12 bases between. The CDR3 runs 14 residues. Germline V gene lookup returns CDR1 WNHNN and CDR2 SYGVQD (reference sequence). This CDR3 is CASSLRSYTDTQYF. The CDR3 DNA sequence: TGCGCCAGCAGCCTTAGGAGTTACACAGATACGCAGTATTTT.

The chain recombines TRBV2 with TRBJ2-3; 7 bases line up with TRBD2. V lost 5 bases, J lost 5 bases, and 7 bases stayed unmatched. The germline V gene has CDR1 SNHLY and CDR2 FYNNEI. This CDR3 is built from 14 residues. The CDR3 loop is CASSSGNGLDTQYF. The CDR3 DNA sequence: TGTGCCAGCAGTAGCGGGAATGGGTTAGATACGCAGTATTTT.

The genes are TRBV27 and TRBJ2-5, with D perhaps TRBD1 (7 bases). This CDR3 region has 12 residues. Trimming took off 6 bases at V and 5 bases at J, with 10 bases between the two ends. CDR1 MNHEY and CDR2 SMNVEV come from the germline V gene (reference sequence). The CDR3 here is CASRQGRETQYF. Written as DNA, the CDR3 is TGTGCCAGCAGACAGGGGAGGGAGACCCAGTACTTC.

The CDR3 nucleotides are TGCGCCAGCAGCGAGACGACAGGGGGCTACACCTTC. It is translated as CASSETTGGYTF. The chain combines TRBV5-1 with TRBJ1-2; 7 bases are a match to TRBD1. V shed 4 bases, J shed 8 bases, and the junction held 5 bases outside the gene matches. CDR3 size: 12 residues. Germline-derived CDR1 and CDR2 are SGHRS and YFSETQ.

The chain combines TRBV18 with TRBJ2-7; TRBD1 agrees at 8 bases. Germline V gene data show CDR1 as KGHSH and CDR2 as LQKENI. Trimming at V came to 5 bases and at J to 3 bases, leaving 6 bases not matched to a gene. The length of the CDR3 is 14 residues. The CDR3 bases are TGTGCCAGCTCATCCAGCGGACAGGGCTACGAGCAGTACTTC. As protein: CASSSSGQGYEQYF.

CDR3 in DNA: TGTGCCAGCAGCCTATCCTACAGGGGGTTTAACACCGGGGAGCTGTTTTTT. Translated: CASSLSYRGFNTGELFF. The chain combines TRBV14 with TRBJ2-2; 8 positions agree with TRBD1. The germline V gene has CDR1 SGHDN and CDR2 FVKESK. The CDR3 is 17 residues long. V was clipped by 4 bases and J by 2 bases; unmatched bases: 9.

A remark on this clone: The sample carries other DNA sequences with the same CDR3. The genes are TRBV6-5 and TRBJ1-5; TRBD1 is a possible D gene (5 bases). Germline V gene data show CDR1 as MNHEY and CDR2 as SVGAGI. This CDR3 comprises 15 residues. The V gene lost 2 bases and the J gene lost 0 bases, with 8 bases spanning the gap. CDR3 in DNA: TGTGCCAGCAGTTACGGGGGAAATAGCAATCAGCCCCAGCATTTT. This codes for CASSYGGNSNQPQHF.

This clone appeared a few times. The chain uses TRBV2 and TRBJ1-1, with D uncertain. The CDR3 loop spans 10 amino acids. CDR1 and CDR2 from the germline V gene are SNHLY and FYNNEI. The V gene lost 4 bases and the J gene lost 11 bases, with 8 bases spanning the gap. CDR3 region: CASSGGGAFF. The CDR3 nucleotides are TGTGCCAGCAGTGGGGGAGGGGCTTTCTTT.

V gene TRBV27 combines with J gene TRBJ2-1; D is unresolved. The length of the CDR3 is 13 residues. Germline V lookup: CDR1 MNHEY, CDR2 SMNVEV (reference sequence). Between the trimmed V and J ends, which lost 6 bases and 10 bases, there was a span of 16 bases. CDR3 in DNA: TGTGCCAGCAGCCGCTCGCGGCAGGAGGAGCAGTTCTTC. Encoded protein: CASSRSRQEEQFF.

The rearrangement uses TRBV4-2 and TRBJ2-4; 9 nucleotides align to TRBD2. With V trimmed by 4 bases and J by 6 bases, 7 bases remained unmatched. This CDR3 has 15 residues. Germline values: CDR1 LGHNA, CDR2 YNFKEQ. The CDR3 bases are TGTGCCAGCAGCCTGGGACTAGCATCAAGAAACATTCAGTACTTC. Residues: CASSLGLASRNIQYF.

The gene calls are TRBV7-2 and TRBJ2-4, with a possible D match to TRBD1 (5 bases). V dropped 5 bases and J dropped 1 base, with 15 bases sitting between them. Germline V lookup: CDR1 SGHTA, CDR2 FQGNSA. The length of the CDR3 is 16 residues. This CDR3 is CASSLGALGAKNIQYF. The DNA of the CDR3 is TGTGCCAGCAGCCTAGGGGCATTGGGGGCCAAAAACATTCAGTACTTC.